These 7 T cell receptor beta chains share one sample of origin, sequenced in a study of blood T cells in healthy people across ages. Then a second PCR, running about 6 to 12 cycles, was carried out with a sample-barcoded 5' primer and a J-beta primer mix. TCRdb itself ran the 5' RACE reads through MiXCR, one entry per CDR3 protein. This table holds hundreds of thousands of distinct CDR3 sequences, 35% to 50% found once. Specimen: blood. The receptors originated from an older man in good health.

J is TRBJ2-3 and V is TRBV29-1, with 9 nucleotides matching TRBD2. From germline, CDR1 is SQVTM and CDR2 ANQGSEA. The CDR3 extends over 14 amino acids. The trim removed 4 bases at V and 4 bases at J, leaving 6 bases unmatched. The DNA of the CDR3 is TGCAGCGTTGTTCCGGGACTAGCATCAGATACGCAGTATTTT. It is translated as CSVVPGLASDTQYF.

This clonotype has more than one count but fewer than ten. The chain uses TRBV6-5 and TRBJ2-5; tentatively, D is TRBD1 or TRBD2 (6 bases each). This CDR3 is built from 16 residues. Germline V gene sequence: CDR1 MNHEY, CDR2 SVGAGI. V was shortened by 8 bases and J by 4 bases, with 23 bases between the two germline ends. Here the CDR3 reads CASWRGNHQGGETQYF. In DNA, the CDR3 is TGTGCCAGCTGGAGGGGGAACCACCAAGGGGGAGAGACCCAGTACTTC.

The genes are TRBV20-1 and TRBJ2-7; possibly TRBD2 for D (6 bases). CDR1 DFQATT and CDR2 SNEGSKA come from the germline V gene (reference sequence). Deletions cut 0 bases from V and 3 bases from J, with 12 bases between. The CDR3 loop spans 14 amino acids. The CDR3 loop reads CSARDVRRDYEQYF. The CDR3 DNA follows: TGCAGTGCTAGAGATGTCAGGAGGGACTACGAGCAGTACTTC.

This chain joins TRBV4-3 and TRBJ2-3; D gene ambiguous. The CDR3 length is 17 residues. Between the trimmed V and J ends, which lost 0 bases and 1 base, there was a span of 14 bases. Per the germline V gene, CDR1 is LGHNA and CDR2 is YSLEER. CDR3 nucleotide sequence: TGCGCCAGCAGCCAAGATTCACGCGGAGATGGCACAGATACGCAGTATTTT. Translated, it gives CASSQDSRGDGTDTQYF.

V and J are TRBV20-1 and TRBJ1-4, with D tentatively TRBD1 (5 bases). V lost 1 base and J lost 4, with 22 bases in between. Germline lookup yields CDR1 DFQATT and CDR2 SNEGSKA (reference sequence). The CDR3 length is 18 residues. CDR3 sequence (DNA): TGCAGTGCTAGAGCCTACCGGGGGGGAACCCCTCTTAATGAAAAACTGTTTTTT. Translated: CSARAYRGGTPLNEKLFF.

This clonotype was detected only once. The CDR3, as DNA: TGTGCCAGCAGCCCCAGTATGGCCCGGGAGACCCAGTACTTC. Its protein product is CASSPSMARETQYF. The V gene is TRBV7-2, the J gene TRBJ2-5, with D unresolved. Germline values: CDR1 SGHTA, CDR2 FQGNSA. CDR3 length equals 14 residues. Trimming pared 5 bases from V and 5 bases from J, leaving 15 bases between.

The genes are TRBV5-4 and TRBJ2-3; TRBD2 agrees at 7 bases. J was trimmed by 4 bases and V by 4 bases; bases with no gene match: 9. There are 15 residues in the CDR3. CDR1 is SGHNT, CDR2 YYREEE, per germline (reference sequence). This CDR3 is CASSLGEGRADTQYF. Here the CDR3 DNA reads TGTGCCAGCAGCCTGGGGGAGGGGAGGGCAGATACGCAGTATTTT.